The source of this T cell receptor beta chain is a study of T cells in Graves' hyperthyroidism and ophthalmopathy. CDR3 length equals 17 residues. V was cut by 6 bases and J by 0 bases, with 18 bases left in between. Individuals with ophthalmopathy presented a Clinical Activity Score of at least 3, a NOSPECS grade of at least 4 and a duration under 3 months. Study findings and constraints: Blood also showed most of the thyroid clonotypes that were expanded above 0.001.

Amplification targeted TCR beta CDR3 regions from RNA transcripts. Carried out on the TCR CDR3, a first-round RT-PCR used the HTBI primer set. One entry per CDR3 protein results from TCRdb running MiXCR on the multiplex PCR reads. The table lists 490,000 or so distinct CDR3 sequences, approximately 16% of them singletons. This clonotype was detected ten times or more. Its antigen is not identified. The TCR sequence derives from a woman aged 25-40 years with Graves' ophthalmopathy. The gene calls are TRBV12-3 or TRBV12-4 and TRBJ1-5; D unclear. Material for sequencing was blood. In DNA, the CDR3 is TGTGCCAGCAGCACCACCTACGGACGGGATAGCAATCAGCCCCAGCATTTT. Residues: CASSTTYGRDSNQPQHF.